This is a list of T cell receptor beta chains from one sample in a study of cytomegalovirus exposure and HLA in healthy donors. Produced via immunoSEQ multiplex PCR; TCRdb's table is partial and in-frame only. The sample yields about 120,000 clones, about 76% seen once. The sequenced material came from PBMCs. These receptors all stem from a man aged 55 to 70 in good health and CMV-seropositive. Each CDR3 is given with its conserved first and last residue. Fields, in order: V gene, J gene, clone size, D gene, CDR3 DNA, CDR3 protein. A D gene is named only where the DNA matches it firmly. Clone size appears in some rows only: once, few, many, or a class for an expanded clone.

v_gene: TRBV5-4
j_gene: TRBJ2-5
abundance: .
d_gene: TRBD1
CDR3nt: TGTGCCAGCAGCTTGGGGAGCGGACAGGGGTCAGAGACCCAGTACTTC
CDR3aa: CASSLGSGQGSETQYF

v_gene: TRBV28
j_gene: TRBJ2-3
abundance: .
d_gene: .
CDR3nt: TGTGCCGCACTCCCTCCGGGAATGATCGCAGATACGCAGTATTTT
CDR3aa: CAALPPGMIADTQYF

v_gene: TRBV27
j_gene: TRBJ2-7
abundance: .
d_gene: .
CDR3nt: TGTGCCAGCAGAGATAATAGGGGTCGGCTTTCGGACGAGCAGTACTTC
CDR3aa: CASRDNRGRLSDEQYF

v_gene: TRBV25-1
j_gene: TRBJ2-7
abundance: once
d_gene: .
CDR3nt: TGTGCCAGCAGTGGATATACGGGGAGCACGGCGGCCGAGCAGTACTTC
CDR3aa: CASSGYTGSTAAEQYF

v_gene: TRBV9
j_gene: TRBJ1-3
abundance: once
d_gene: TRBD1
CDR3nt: TGTGCCAGCAGCGTAGCTGGACAGGGAGCAGGAAACACCATATATTTT
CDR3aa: CASSVAGQGAGNTIYF

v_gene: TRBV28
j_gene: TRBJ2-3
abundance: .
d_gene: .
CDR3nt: TGTGCCAGCAGCGGCCGGAGGGTTTCAGATACGCAGTATTTT
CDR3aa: CASSGRRVSDTQYF

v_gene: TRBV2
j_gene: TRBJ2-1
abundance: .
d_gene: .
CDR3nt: TGTGCCAGCAGTTATTTGGCCAGCTCCTACAATGAGCAGTTCTTC
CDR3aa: CASSYLASSYNEQFF

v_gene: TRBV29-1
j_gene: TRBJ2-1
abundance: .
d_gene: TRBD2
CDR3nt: TGCAGCACCGAAGCGGGGCCCTACAATGAGCGGGGGTTCTTC
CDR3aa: CSTEAGPYNERGFF

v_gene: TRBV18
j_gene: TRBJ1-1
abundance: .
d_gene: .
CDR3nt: TGTGCCAGCTCACCCTCGCAGGGTATGAACACTGAAGCTTTCTTT
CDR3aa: CASSPSQGMNTEAFF

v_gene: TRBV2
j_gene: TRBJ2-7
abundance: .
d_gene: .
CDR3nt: TGTGCCAGCAGTGCTAGCCCCCCCAGCGAGCAGTACTTC
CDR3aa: CASSASPPSEQYF

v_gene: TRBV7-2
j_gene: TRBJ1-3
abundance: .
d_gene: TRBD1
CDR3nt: TGTGCCAGCAGCTTAGCTCAGGGGGCCCTCCGCTCTGGAAACACCATATATTTT
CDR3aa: CASSLAQGALRSGNTIYF

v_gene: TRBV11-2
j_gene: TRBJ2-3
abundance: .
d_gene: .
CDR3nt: TGTGCCAGCAGCCGCCCCGGTACGCAGTATTTT
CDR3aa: CASSRPGTQYF

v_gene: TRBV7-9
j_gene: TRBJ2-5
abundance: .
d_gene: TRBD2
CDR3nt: TGTGCCAGCAGCGGACCTAGCGGGGGGCCTGTAGGAGCCCAGTACTTC
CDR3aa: CASSGPSGGPVGAQYF

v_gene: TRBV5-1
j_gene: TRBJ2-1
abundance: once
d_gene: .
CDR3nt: TGCGCCAGCAGCTCCACATCGCGAGCGAGCGCGCAGTTCTTC
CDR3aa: CASSSTSRASAQFF

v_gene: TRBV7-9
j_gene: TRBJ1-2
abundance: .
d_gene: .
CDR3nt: TGTTCCACCCCCTATCAGGGTGGCTACACCTTC
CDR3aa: CSTPYQGGYTF

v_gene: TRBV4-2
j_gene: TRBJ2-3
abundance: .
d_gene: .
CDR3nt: TGTGCCAGCAGCCACTATACGGGGACAGATACGCAGTATTTT
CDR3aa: CASSHYTGTDTQYF

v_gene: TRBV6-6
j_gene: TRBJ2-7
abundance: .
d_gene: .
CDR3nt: TGTGCCAGCAGTTACAGGGACTGGAGAAGCTACGAGCAGTACTTC
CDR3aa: CASSYRDWRSYEQYF

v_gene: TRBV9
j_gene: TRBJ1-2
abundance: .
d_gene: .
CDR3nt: TGTGCCAGCAGCGCCCCCCGAGGCAATAACTATGGCTACACCTTC
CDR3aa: CASSAPRGNNYGYTF

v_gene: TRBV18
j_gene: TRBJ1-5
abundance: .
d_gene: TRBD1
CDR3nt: TGTGCCAGCTCAGAGGGACAGGGCAATCAGCCCCAGCATTTT
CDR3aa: CASSEGQGNQPQHF

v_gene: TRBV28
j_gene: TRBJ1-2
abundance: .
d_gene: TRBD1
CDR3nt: TGTGCCAGCAGCCTTGGACAGGGAAACTATGGCTACACCTTC
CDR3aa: CASSLGQGNYGYTF

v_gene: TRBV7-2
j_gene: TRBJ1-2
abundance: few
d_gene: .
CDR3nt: TGTGCCAGCAGCTTAGCGGTTGGGGGGAGAGGGTCGGGCTATGGCTACACCTTC
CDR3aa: CASSLAVGGRGSGYGYTF

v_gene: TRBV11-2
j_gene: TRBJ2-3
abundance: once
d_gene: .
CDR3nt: TGTGCCAGCAGCTTGATACGGAGCGGACCCACAGATACGCAGTATTTT
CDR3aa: CASSLIRSGPTDTQYF

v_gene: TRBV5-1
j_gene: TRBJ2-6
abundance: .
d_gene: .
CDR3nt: TGCGCCAGCACCTCTCTAGGAGGGGCCAACGTCCTGACTTTC
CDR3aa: CASTSLGGANVLTF

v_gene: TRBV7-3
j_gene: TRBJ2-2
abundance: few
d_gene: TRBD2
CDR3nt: TGTGCCAGCAGCTTAAAGGGGACTAGCGGGACTGGAGGAACCGGGGAGCTGTTTTTT
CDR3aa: CASSLKGTSGTGGTGELFF

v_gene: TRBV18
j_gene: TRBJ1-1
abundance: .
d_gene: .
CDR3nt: TGTGCCAGCTCCACCACTGCAGGGGCTAACACTGAAGCTTTCTTT
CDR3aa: CASSTTAGANTEAFF

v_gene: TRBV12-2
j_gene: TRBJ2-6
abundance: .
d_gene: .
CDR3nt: TGTGCAAGTCGCTTAGTGGGAGCGGGAGAAGCTGGGGCCAACGGCCTGACTTTC
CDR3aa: CASRLVGAGEAGANGLTF

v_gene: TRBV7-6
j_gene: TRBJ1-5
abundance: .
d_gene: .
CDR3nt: TGTGCCAGCAGCTTAGTAGGGGAGGGCAATCAGCCCCAGCATTTT
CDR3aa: CASSLVGEGNQPQHF

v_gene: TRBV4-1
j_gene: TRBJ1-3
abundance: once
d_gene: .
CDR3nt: TGCGCCAGCAGCCAAGAGAGGGGGGGGTGGGTTAGCTCTGGAAACACCATATATTTT
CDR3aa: CASSQERGGWVSSGNTIYF

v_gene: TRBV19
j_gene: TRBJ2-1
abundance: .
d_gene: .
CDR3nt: TGTGCCAGTAGTGTCATTGGCGAGCAGTTCTTC
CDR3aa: CASSVIGEQFF

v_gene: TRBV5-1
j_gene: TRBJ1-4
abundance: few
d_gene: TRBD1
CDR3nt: TGCGCCAGCAGCGGACAGGGGGGTGAAAAACTGTTTTTT
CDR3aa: CASSGQGGEKLFF

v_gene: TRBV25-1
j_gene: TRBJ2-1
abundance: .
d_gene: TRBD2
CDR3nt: TGTGCCAGCAGCGCGGGGGTCGCCTACAATGAGCAGTTCTTC
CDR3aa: CASSAGVAYNEQFF

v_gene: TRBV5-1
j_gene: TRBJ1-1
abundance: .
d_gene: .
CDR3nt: TGCGCCAGCAGCTCACAGGGTTTGGGGACTGAAGCTTTCTTT
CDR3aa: CASSSQGLGTEAFF

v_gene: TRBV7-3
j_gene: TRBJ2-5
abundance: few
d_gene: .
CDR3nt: TGTGCCAGCAGCCCTCGGGAACAAGAGACCCAGTACTTC
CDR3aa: CASSPREQETQYF

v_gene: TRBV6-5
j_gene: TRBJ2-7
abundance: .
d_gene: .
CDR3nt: TGTGCCAGCAGTCCTAATGGGGGCTTCTACGAGCAGTACTTC
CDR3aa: CASSPNGGFYEQYF

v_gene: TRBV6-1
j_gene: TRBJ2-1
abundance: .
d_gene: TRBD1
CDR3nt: TGTGCCAGCAGTTCGGGACAGGGGGCTAACAATGAGCAGTTCTTC
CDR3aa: CASSSGQGANNEQFF

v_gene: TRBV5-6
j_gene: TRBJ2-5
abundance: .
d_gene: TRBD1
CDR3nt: TGTGCCAGCAGCTTAACCGGGACAGGGGCCGATGAGCAGTACTTC
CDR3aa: CASSLTGTGADEQYF

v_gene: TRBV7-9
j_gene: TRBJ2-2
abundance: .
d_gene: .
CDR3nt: TGTGCCAGCAGCTTAAAGCGGTCAGGGAACACCGGGGAGCTGTTTTTT
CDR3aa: CASSLKRSGNTGELFF

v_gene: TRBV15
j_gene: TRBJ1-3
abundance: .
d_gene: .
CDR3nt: TGTGCCACCAGCAGAGATAACCAGGGCGGAAACACCATATATTTT
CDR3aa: CATSRDNQGGNTIYF

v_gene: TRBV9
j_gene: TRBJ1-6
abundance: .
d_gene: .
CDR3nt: TGTGCCAGCAGCGTAGGGGCCGGAGGGGTCTATAATTCACCCCTCCACTTT
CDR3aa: CASSVGAGGVYNSPLHF

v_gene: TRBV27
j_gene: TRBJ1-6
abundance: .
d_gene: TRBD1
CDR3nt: TGTGCCAGCAGTCCGGACAGGGTGAATTCACCCCTCCACTTT
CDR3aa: CASSPDRVNSPLHF

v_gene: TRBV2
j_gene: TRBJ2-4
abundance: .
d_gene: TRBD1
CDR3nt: TGTGCCAGCAGGAAGCCCGGGACAGGGTATGACATTCAGTACTTC
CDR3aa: CASRKPGTGYDIQYF

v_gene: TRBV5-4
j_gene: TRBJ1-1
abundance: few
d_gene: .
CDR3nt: TGTGCCAGCAGTTCCGTTTGGAACACTGAAGCTTTCTTT
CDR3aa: CASSSVWNTEAFF

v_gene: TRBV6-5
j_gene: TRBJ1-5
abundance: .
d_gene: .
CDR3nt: TGTGCCGGAGGGTGGCATCAGCCCCAGCATTTT
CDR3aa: CAGGWHQPQHF

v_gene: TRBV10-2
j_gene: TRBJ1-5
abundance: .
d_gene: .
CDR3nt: TGCGCCAGCAGTGAGAGGTCAGGGGTGATCAATCAGCCCCAGCATTTT
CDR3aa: CASSERSGVINQPQHF

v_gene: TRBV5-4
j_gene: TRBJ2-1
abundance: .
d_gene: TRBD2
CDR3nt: TGTGCCAGCAGCACCCGGCTAGCGGGAGGCGGAAATGAGCAGTTCTTC
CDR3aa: CASSTRLAGGGNEQFF

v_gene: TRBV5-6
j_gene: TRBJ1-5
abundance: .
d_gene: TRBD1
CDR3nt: TGTGCCAGCAGCCGGGACAGGTTGGGCAATCAGCCCCAGCATTTT
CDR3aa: CASSRDRLGNQPQHF

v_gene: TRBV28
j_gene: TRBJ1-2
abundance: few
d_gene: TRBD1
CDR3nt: TGTGCCAGCCACCGAACCTCAGGGGGCTCTGGCTACACCTTC
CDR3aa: CASHRTSGGSGYTF

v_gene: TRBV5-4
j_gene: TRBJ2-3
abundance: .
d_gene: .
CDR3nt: TGTGCCAGCAGCATGAGCGGAACTAGCACAGATACGCAGTATTTT
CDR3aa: CASSMSGTSTDTQYF

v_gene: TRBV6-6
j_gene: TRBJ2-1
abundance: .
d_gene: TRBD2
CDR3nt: TGTGCCAGCAGTTGGACTAGCCTCTCCTACAATGAGCAGTTCTTC
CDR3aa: CASSWTSLSYNEQFF

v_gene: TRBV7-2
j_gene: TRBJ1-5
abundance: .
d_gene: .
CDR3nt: TGTGCCAGCAGGGTCGGTGGGGGCGACAATCAGCCCCAGCATTTT
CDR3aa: CASRVGGGDNQPQHF

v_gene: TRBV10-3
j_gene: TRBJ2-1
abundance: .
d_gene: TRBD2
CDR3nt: TGTGCCATCAGTGGGGGGGGTGAGCAGTTCTTC
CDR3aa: CAISGGGEQFF

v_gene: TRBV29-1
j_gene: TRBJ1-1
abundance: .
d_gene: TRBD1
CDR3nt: TGCAGCGTCGGGCAGGGGGCGGGTGAAGCTTTCTTT
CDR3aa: CSVGQGAGEAFF

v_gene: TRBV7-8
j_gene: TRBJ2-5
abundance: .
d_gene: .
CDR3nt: TGTGCCAGCAGCTTATCACCCTTGAGCCGGGAGACCCAGTACTTC
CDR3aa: CASSLSPLSRETQYF

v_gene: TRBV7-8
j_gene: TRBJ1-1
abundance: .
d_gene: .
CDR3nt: TGTGCCAGCAGCTTAAACCGGGGTGGAATCACTGAAGCTTTCTTT
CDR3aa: CASSLNRGGITEAFF

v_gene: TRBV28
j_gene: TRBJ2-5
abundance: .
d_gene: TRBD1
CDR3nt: TGTGCCAGCAGCCGGGACAGGGAGGGAGAGACCCAGTACTTC
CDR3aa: CASSRDREGETQYF

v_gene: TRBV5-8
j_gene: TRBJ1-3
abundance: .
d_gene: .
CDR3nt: TGTGCCAGCAGCTTGGGACAGGTCGTCGGAAACACCATATATTTT
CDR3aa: CASSLGQVVGNTIYF

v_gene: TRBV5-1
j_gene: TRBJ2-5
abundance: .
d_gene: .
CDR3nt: TGCGCCAGCAGCTCCGTGGCGGGGCAAGAGACCCAGTACTTC
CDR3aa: CASSSVAGQETQYF

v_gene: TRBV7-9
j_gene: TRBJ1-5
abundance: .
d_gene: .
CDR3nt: TGTGCCAGCAGCTTAGGCAGGGGAAGGAATCAGCCCCAGCATTTT
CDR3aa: CASSLGRGRNQPQHF

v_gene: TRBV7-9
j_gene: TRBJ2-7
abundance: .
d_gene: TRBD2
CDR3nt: TGTGCCAGCAGCCCCCCCTTGCGACTAGCGTTGGTCGAGCAGTACTTC
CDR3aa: CASSPPLRLALVEQYF

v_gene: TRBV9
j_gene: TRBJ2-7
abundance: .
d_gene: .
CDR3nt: TGTGCCAGCAGCGTAGTCCGAGGCGAGCAGTACTTC
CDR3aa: CASSVVRGEQYF